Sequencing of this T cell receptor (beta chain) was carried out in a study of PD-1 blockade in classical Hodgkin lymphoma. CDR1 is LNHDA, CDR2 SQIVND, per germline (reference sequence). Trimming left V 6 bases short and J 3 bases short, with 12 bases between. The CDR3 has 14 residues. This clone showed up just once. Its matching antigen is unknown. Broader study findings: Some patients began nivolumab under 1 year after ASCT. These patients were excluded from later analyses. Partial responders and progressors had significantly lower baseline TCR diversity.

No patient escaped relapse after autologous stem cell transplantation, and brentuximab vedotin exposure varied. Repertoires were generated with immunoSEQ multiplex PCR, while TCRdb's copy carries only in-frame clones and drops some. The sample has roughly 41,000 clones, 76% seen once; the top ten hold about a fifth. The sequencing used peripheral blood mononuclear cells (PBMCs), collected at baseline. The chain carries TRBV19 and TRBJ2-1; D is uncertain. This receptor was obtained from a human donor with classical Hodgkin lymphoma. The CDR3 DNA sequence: TGTGCCAGTAGCTCCGGTTGGGGCTACAATGAGCAGTTCTTC. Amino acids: CASSSGWGYNEQFF.